This T cell receptor (beta chain) was observed in a study of T cells in Graves' hyperthyroidism and ophthalmopathy. This clonotype was seen at least ten times. Criteria for exclusion of patients were uncontrolled infection, other autoimmune disease, pregnancy or lactation. There are 13 residues in the CDR3. Germline lookup yields CDR1 SGHAT and CDR2 FQNNGV. V shed 8 bases and J 2 bases; nucleotides not matched to a gene: 3. From RNA transcripts, TCR beta CDR3 regions were amplified. The TCR CDR3 first-round RT-PCR relied on the HTBI primer set. MiXCR was run by TCRdb on the multiplex PCR reads, yielding one entry per CDR3 protein. The table records 380,000 or so distinct CDR3 sequences, 13% of them present only once.

The chain couples TRBV11-2 to TRBJ2-3; 8 bases are shared with TRBD2. The specimen sequenced was blood. The TCR was taken from a man under 40 with Graves' hyperthyroidism that later progressed to Graves' ophthalmopathy. The CDR3 region is CASGTSLTDTQYF. The CDR3 bases are TGTGCCAGCGGGACTAGTCTCACAGATACGCAGTATTTT.